This entry lists 15 T cell receptor beta chains sequenced from one sample in a study of identical twins. Each CDR3 protein gets one entry after TCRdb re-called the 5' RACE reads with MiXCR. Of hundreds of thousands of distinct CDR3 sequences in the sample, 5.5% to 6.5% are singletons; the top ten hold 1.5% to 2%. Sequences were obtained from naive T cells sorted from blood. These receptors were obtained from a man younger than 30 in good health.

This clonotype was seen only a few times. CDR3 coding DNA: TGTGCCAGCAGGCAGGGACTCCCGGGGGTTTACAATGAGCAGTTCTTC. This codes for CASRQGLPGVYNEQFF. The chain has TRBV27 and TRBJ2-1; possibly TRBD2 for D (6 bases). Trimming took 6 bases from V and 4 from J, leaving 19 bases between them. The V gene's germline CDR1 is MNHEY and CDR2 SMNVEV (reference sequence). CDR3 length: 16 amino acids.

J is TRBJ2-3 and V is TRBV20-1; maybe TRBD2 (6 bases). The length of the CDR3 is 14 residues. V was clipped by 3 bases and J by 1 base, with 11 bases between them. Germline V gives CDR1 DFQATT, CDR2 SNEGSKA (reference sequence). The chain's CDR3 is CSASFSGRTDTQYF. CDR3 nucleotide sequence: TGCAGTGCTAGTTTCAGCGGGCGCACAGATACGCAGTATTTT.

The genes are TRBV29-1 and TRBJ1-1; a possible D gene is TRBD1 (5 bases). Trimming shortened V by 7 bases and J by 4 bases, and 16 bases separated the two germline ends. Germline CDR1 and CDR2: SQVTM and ANQGSEA. The CDR3 is 13 amino acids. The CDR3, as DNA: TGCAGCGCTAGAGTGGTGGGGGGCACTGAAGCTTTCTTT. Translation gives CSARVVGGTEAFF.

The rearrangement links TRBV6-1 to TRBJ1-1; unclear D gene. The V end was cut by 6 bases, the J end by 5 bases, with 16 bases between. This CDR3 has 14 amino acids. The germline V gene has CDR1 MNHNS and CDR2 SASEGT. The CDR3 DNA reads TGTGCCAGCAGCGCACTCGAACGTGGTACTGAAGCTTTCTTT. As protein: CASSALERGTEAFF.

This clonotype was counted many times. CDR3 region: CASNWGSNEQFF. The CDR3 coding sequence is TGTGCCAGCAACTGGGGCTCCAATGAGCAGTTCTTC. This chain links TRBV12-3 or TRBV12-4 with TRBJ2-1; maybe TRBD1 (5 bases). The CDR3 contains 12 residues. V lost 7 bases, J lost 6 bases, and 10 bases lay in between.

In this sample, this clonotype turned up many times. The chain recombines TRBV20-1 with TRBJ2-1; D is perhaps TRBD2 (6 bases). V lost 0 bases and J lost 5, with 11 bases in between. CDR1 and CDR2 from the germline V gene are DFQATT and SNEGSKA (reference sequence). There are 14 residues in the CDR3. The CDR3 nucleotides are TGCAGTGCTAGAGATCCGAGACTAGACAATGAGCAGTTCTTC. Amino acid sequence: CSARDPRLDNEQFF.

This clonotype was recorded many times. V and J are TRBV10-2 and TRBJ2-2; 9 nucleotides line up with TRBD1. Germline lookup yields CDR1 WSHSY and CDR2 SAAADI. The trim removed 6 bases at V and 7 bases at J, leaving 6 bases unmatched. The CDR3 loop spans 14 amino acids. The CDR3: CASSSQGANGELFF. CDR3 nucleotide sequence: TGCGCCAGCAGCTCACAGGGGGCGAACGGGGAGCTGTTTTTT.

This clonotype showed up just a few times. The chain is built from TRBV12-3 or TRBV12-4 and TRBJ2-5; TRBD1 or TRBD2 may be the D gene (5 bases each). The V end was cut by 6 bases, the J end by 5 bases, with 13 bases between. The CDR3 runs to 13 residues. CDR3 nucleotides: TGTGCCAGCAGGGGGACGTTGGGGGAGACCCAGTACTTC. This encodes CASRGTLGETQYF.

This clonotype was recorded at least ten times. The V gene is TRBV28, the J gene TRBJ2-3; the match to TRBD2 covers 11 bases. This CDR3 has 14 residues. The ends lost 7 bases at V and 5 bases at J; junction bases unmatched: 5. Germline values: CDR1 MDHEN, CDR2 SYDVKM. The CDR3 sequence: CASIAGGRIDTQYF. The CDR3 nucleotides are TGTGCCAGCATAGCGGGAGGGAGAATAGATACGCAGTATTTT. Filled out from reference TRBV28 and TRBJ2-3, the complete variable domain reads DVKVTQSSRYLVKRTGEKVFLECVQDMDHENMFWYRQDPGLGLRLIYFSYDVKMKEKGDIPEGYSVSREKKERFSLILESASTNQTSMYLCASIAGGRIDTQYFGPGTRLTVL.

This clonotype was seen more than once but under ten times. The V call is TRBV12-1, the J call TRBJ2-3. TRBV12-1 is a pseudogene. The CDR3 spans 14 residues. The CDR3 reads CASICDDYTDTQYF. DNA for the CDR3: TGTGCCAGCATCTGTGACGACTACACAGATACGCAGTATTTT.

There are many counts of this clonotype. V and J are TRBV6-1 and TRBJ2-3; D unclear. CDR1 and CDR2 from the germline V gene are MNHNS and SASEGT. The germline V and J ends were trimmed by 11 bases and 2 bases, with 2 bases remaining between them. The CDR3 length is 9 residues. The CDR3 region is CAPTDTQYF. The CDR3 DNA sequence: TGTGCCCCCACAGATACGCAGTATTTT.

This clonotype has a count of ten or more. The V and J genes are TRBV14 and TRBJ2-3; no reliable D call. The CDR3 contains 14 residues. Germline V gene data show CDR1 as SGHDN and CDR2 as FVKESK. Between the trimmed V and J ends, which lost 3 bases and 0 bases, there was a span of 7 bases. The CDR3 bases are TGTGCCAGCAGCCAGGGATTTAGCACAGATACGCAGTATTTT. Translation: CASSQGFSTDTQYF.

V is TRBV11-2 and J is TRBJ2-3; 9 positions agree with TRBD2. Per germline, CDR1 SGHAT and CDR2 FQNNGV. V lost 1 base to trimming and J lost 3 bases; unmatched junction nucleotides: 5. This CDR3 is 16 amino acids long. The DNA of the CDR3 is TGTGCCAGCAGCTTAGTTGGCCTAGCGGGGACAGATACGCAGTATTTT. It codes for CASSLVGLAGTDTQYF.

This clonotype has only a few counts. J is TRBJ1-5 and V is TRBV20-1; D may be TRBD1 (5 bases). In germline, CDR1 is DFQATT, CDR2 SNEGSKA (reference sequence). Trimming cost V 2 bases and J 7 bases, with 12 bases left between them. This CDR3 region has 13 residues. CDR3 bases: TGCAGTGCTAGATTGGGGGTCAGGCAGCCCCAGCATTTT. As protein: CSARLGVRQPQHF.

This chain connects TRBV19 to TRBJ2-2; D is uncertain. The CDR3 consists of 12 residues. Germline lookup yields CDR1 LNHDA and CDR2 SQIVND (reference sequence). V was shortened by 3 bases and J by 4 bases, with 3 bases between the two germline ends. The chain's CDR3 is CASSIPTGELFF. The CDR3 region has the DNA TGTGCCAGTAGTATCCCCACCGGGGAGCTGTTTTTT.